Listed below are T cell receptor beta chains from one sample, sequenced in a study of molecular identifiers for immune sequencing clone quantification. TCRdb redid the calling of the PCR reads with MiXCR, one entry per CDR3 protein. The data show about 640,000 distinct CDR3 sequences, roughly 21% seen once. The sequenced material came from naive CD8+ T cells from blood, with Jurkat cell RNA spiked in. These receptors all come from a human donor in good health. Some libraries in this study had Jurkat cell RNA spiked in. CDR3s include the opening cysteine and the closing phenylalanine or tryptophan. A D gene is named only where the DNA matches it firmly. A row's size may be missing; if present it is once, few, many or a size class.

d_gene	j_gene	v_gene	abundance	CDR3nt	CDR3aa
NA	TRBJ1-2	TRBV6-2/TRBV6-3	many	TGTGCCAGCAGTTACTTGTCCGGGACCGGCTATGGCTACACCTTC	CASSYLSGTGYGYTF
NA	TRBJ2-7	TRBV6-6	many	TGTGCCAGCAGTTACCGGACAGCCTCCTACGAGCAGTACTTC	CASSYRTASYEQYF
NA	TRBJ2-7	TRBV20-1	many	TGCAGTGCCTTAAACCCGGACGGCTCCTACGAGCAGTACTTC	CSALNPDGSYEQYF
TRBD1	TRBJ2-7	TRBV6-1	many	TGTGCCAGCAGTATCGGACAGGGCGACGAGCAGTACTTC	CASSIGQGDEQYF
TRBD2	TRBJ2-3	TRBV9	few	TGTGCCAGCAGCGTAGTCGGGGGGGGAGATACGCAGTATTTT	CASSVVGGGDTQYF
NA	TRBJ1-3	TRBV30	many	TGTGCCTGGAGTGTCTACGGTGTCTCTGGAAACACCATATATTTT	CAWSVYGVSGNTIYF
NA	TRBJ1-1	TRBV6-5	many	TGTGCCAGCAGTATGGGGTGGGGCACTGAAGCTTTCTTT	CASSMGWGTEAFF
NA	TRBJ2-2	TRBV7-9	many	TGTGCCAGCAGCCATGGGGACGCCGAACTTGGGGAGCTGTTTTTT	CASSHGDAELGELFF
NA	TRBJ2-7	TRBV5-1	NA	TGCGCCAGCAGCTGGACGGAGACCTGCGAGCAGTACTTC	CASSWTETCEQYF
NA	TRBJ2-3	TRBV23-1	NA	TGCGCCAGCAGTCAATTTGGGGCCACGCAGTATTTT	CASSQFGATQYF
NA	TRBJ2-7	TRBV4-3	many	TGCGCCAGCAGCCAAGGTCGGGCAGGGGCCTACGAGCAGTACTTC	CASSQGRAGAYEQYF
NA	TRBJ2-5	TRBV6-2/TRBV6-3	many	TGTGCCAGCAGTTGGGGGGTTTTGGAGACCCAGTACTTC	CASSWGVLETQYF
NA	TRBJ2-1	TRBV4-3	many	TGCGCCAGCAGCCAAGGGGGGCTAAACAATGAGCAGTTCTTC	CASSQGGLNNEQFF
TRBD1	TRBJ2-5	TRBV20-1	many	TGCAGTGCCGGGACAGAGAGAGAGACCCAGTACTTC	CSAGTERETQYF
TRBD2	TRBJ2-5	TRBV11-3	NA	TGTGCCAGCAGCTTAAGGGGACTAGCGGGAGAAGAGACCCAGTACTTC	CASSLRGLAGEETQYF
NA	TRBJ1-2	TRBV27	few	TGTGCCAGCAGTTTATCGCTGGGATCCGATGGCTACACCTTC	CASSLSLGSDGYTF
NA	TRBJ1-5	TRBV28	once	TGTGCCAGCAGTTTATACCGGAGTCAGCCCCAGCATTTT	CASSLYRSQPQHF
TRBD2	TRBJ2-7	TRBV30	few	TGTGCCTGGAGTGTGGGACTAGCGGACCAGCAGTACTTC	CAWSVGLADQQYF
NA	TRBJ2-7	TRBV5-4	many	TGTGCCAGCAGCCGGGACGCGTCCCCCTACGAGCAGTACTTC	CASSRDASPYEQYF
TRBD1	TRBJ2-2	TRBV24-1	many	TGTGCCACCAGTGACCCTGGACAGGGGGTTCGCACCGGGGAGCTGTTTTTT	CATSDPGQGVRTGELFF
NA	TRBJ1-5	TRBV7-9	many	TGTGCCAGCACCCGAGCGATAGGGACTTATAGCAATCAGCCCCAGCATTTT	CASTRAIGTYSNQPQHF
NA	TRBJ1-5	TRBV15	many	TGTGCCACCAGCAGGGATTTGAAACAAAATCAGCCCCAGCATTTT	CATSRDLKQNQPQHF
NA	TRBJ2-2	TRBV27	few	TGTGCCAGCTGTGAGACGGTTTATTTGCACACCGGGGAGCTGTTTTTT	CASCETVYLHTGELFF
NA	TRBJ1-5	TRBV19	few	TGTGCCAGTAGTATAATGGAGTATCAGCCCCAGCATTTT	CASSIMEYQPQHF
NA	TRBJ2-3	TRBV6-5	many	TGTGCCAGCAGTTACGACGGGGTTTCAGATACGCAGTATTTT	CASSYDGVSDTQYF
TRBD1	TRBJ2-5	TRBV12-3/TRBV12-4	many	TGTGCCAGCAGTTTCCCGGGACAGGAAAAGACCCAGTACTTC	CASSFPGQEKTQYF
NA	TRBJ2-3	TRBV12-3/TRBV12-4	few	TGTGCCAGCGGAATAGGCGGGGGCCTCACAGATACGCAGTATTTT	CASGIGGGLTDTQYF
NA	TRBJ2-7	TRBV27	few	TGTGCCAGCAGTTTATCGGCCTACCACTACGAGCAGTACTTC	CASSLSAYHYEQYF
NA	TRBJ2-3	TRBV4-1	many	TGCGCCAGCAGCCAATGGTCGGCAGAGACGACCACAGATACGCAGTATTTT	CASSQWSAETTTDTQYF
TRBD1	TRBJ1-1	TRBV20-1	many	TGCAGTACACAACAGGGGATGGGCACTGAAGCTTTCTTT	CSTQQGMGTEAFF
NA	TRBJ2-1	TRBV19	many	TGTGCCAGTAGTATAGCCCCAGTCTCGGATGAGCAGTTCTTC	CASSIAPVSDEQFF
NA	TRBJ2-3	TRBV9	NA	TGTGCCAGCAGCGTAGGGACGGGAAACGGAGATACGCAGTATTTT	CASSVGTGNGDTQYF
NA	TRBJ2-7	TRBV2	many	TGTGCCAGCAGTGCAGGAGACAGCTCCTACGAGCAGTACTTC	CASSAGDSSYEQYF
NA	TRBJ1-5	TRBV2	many	TGTGCCAGCAAGACGGACAGTAGCGGGCATCAGCCCCAGCATTTT	CASKTDSSGHQPQHF
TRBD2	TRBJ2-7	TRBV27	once	TGTGCCAGCAGCCCCCGGGGTAGCGGGAGTGCCTACGAGCAGTACTTC	CASSPRGSGSAYEQYF
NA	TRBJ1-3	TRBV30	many	TGTGCCTGGACTGGAAACACCATATATTTT	CAWTGNTIYF
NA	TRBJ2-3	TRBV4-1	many	TGCGCCAGCAGCCATGGACAGCCCACAGATACGCAGTATTTT	CASSHGQPTDTQYF